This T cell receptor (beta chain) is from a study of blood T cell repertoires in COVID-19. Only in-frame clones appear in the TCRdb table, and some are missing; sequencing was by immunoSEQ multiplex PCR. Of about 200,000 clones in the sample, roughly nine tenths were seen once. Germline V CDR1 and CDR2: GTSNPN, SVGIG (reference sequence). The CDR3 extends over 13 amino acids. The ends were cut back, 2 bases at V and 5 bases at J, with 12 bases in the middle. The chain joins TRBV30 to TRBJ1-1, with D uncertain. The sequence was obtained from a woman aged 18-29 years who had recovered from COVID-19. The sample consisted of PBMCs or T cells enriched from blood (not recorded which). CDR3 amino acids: CAWSTPTFTEAFF. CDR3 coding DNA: TGTGCCTGGAGTACTCCAACGTTTACTGAAGCTTTCTTT.